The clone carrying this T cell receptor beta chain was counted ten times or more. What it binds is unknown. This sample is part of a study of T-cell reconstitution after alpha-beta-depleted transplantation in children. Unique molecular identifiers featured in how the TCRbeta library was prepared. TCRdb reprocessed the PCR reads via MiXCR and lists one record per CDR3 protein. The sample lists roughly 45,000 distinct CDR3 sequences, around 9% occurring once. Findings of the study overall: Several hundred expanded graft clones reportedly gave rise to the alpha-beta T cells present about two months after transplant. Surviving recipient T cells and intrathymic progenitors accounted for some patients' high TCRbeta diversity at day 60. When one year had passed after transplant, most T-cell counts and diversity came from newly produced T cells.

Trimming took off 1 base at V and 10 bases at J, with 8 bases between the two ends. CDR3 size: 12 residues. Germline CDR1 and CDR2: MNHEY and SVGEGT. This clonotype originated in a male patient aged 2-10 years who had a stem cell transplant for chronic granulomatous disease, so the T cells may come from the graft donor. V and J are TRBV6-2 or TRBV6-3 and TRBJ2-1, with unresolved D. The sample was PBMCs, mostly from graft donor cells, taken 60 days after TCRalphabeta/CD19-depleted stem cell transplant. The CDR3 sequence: CASSYFPDEQFF. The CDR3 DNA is TGTGCCAGCAGTTACTTCCCGGACGAGCAGTTCTTC.